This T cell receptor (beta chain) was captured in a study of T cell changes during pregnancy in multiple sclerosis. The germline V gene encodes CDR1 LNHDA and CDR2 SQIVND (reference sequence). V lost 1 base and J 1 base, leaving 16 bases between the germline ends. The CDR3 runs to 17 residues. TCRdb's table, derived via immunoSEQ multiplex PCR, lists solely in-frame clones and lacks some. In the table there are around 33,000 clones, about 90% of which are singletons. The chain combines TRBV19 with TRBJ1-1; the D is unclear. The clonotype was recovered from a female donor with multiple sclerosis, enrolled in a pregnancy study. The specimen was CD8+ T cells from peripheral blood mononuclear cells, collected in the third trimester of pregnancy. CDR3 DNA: TGTGCCAGTAGTATAGTACGGGGTCTGGGAAGGAACACTGAAGCTTTCTTT. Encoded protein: CASSIVRGLGRNTEAFF.